This TCR beta chain is drawn from a study of T cell repertoires in cytomegalovirus infection. As concerns this clonotype: The target antigen is unknown.

TCRdb processed the reads anew with MiXCR; each CDR3 protein has one entry. The sample lists about a million distinct CDR3 sequences, 31% seen once, with about an eighth in the top ten. Germline V gene data show CDR1 as MGHRA and CDR2 as YSYEKL. Trimming at V came to 1 base and at J to 6 bases, leaving 9 bases not matched to a gene. This CDR3 has 15 residues. This receptor was identified in a human donor in good health (CMV status not recorded). Some clones in this sample may be carry-over from other donors' samples. This specimen consisted of cultured CD8+ T cells from PBMCs, obtained from culture after CMV antigen stimulation. The chain is built from TRBV4-1 and TRBJ2-7; 7 bases map to TRBD2. The CDR3 DNA reads TGCGCCAGCAGCCAAGGGCGGGGGACGAACTTCGAGCAGTACTTC. Protein sequence: CASSQGRGTNFEQYF.